This T cell receptor (beta chain) originates from a study of healthy donors' naive CD4 and CD8 T cells. TCR libraries were built from 500 to 550 ng of total RNA by linear amplification. MiXCR, applied by TCRdb to the reads, yields one record per CDR3 protein. Of 200,000 or so distinct CDR3 sequences in the sample, about 70% were seen once. This CDR3 comprises 13 residues. From germline, CDR1 is SGHAT and CDR2 FQNNGV. Trimming stripped 3 bases from V and 4 bases from J, with 10 bases between. Sequenced material: naive CD4+ and CD8+ T cells sorted from blood, pooled from several donors. The clonotype was recovered from a pool of human donors in good health; the sample pools cells from several healthy donors. The gene calls are TRBV11-2 and TRBJ2-7; D is unclear. The CDR3 loop reads CASSFRGRYEQYF. The CDR3 DNA is TGTGCCAGCAGCTTCCGTGGTAGATACGAGCAGTACTTC.